These 26 T cell receptor beta chains were all obtained from the same sample, sequenced in a study of blood T cell repertoires in COVID-19 (dated by TCRdb to 2018 to 2021). Libraries were constructed by the immunoSEQ multiplex PCR assay. TCRdb holds this immuneACCESS table with in-frame rearrangements only. Some clones are missing; in checked studies, unresolved V genes explain under half, and the rest has no known cause. This sample has approximately 350,000 clones in its table, and around 91% of those were observed once. 2.5% to 4% of the sample lies in the top ten. Material: peripheral blood. These TCRs come from a woman aged 18-29 years who had recovered from COVID-19.

V is TRBV7-2 and J is TRBJ1-1; TRBD1 matches at 8 bases. V lost 6 bases and J lost 1; bases outside the gene matches: 4. This CDR3 has 14 amino acids. The germline V gene has CDR1 SGHTA and CDR2 FQGNSA. DNA for the CDR3: TGTGCCAGCAGTCGGGACAGGCAGAACACTGAAGCTTTCTTT. Translated: CASSRDRQNTEAFF.

The chain couples TRBV18 to TRBJ1-1; 11 bases line up with TRBD1. CDR1 and CDR2 from the germline V gene are KGHSH and LQKENI. The length of the CDR3 is 14 residues. The V gene end was trimmed by 4 bases and the J gene end by 4 bases; junction bases not matched to a gene: 2. CDR3 protein: CASSQGQGGTEAFF. The CDR3 nucleotides read TGTGCCAGCTCACAGGGACAGGGGGGCACTGAAGCTTTCTTT.

The chain couples TRBV2 to TRBJ2-3; a possible D gene is TRBD2 (5 bases). V was cut by 5 bases and J by 6 bases, with 12 bases left in between. This CDR3 has 13 residues. Germline assignment: CDR1 SNHLY and CDR2 FYNNEI. Here the CDR3 DNA reads TGTGCCAGCAGTTGGAGCCCGGGGGATACGCAGTATTTT. It codes for CASSWSPGDTQYF.

The rearrangement joins TRBV3-1 (or the pseudogene TRBV3-2) to TRBJ2-5, with TRBD2 identical over 9 bases. Germline assignment: CDR1 LGHDT and CDR2 YNNKEL (reference sequence). V dropped 3 bases and J dropped 2; count of bases not matched to a gene: 13. The CDR3 runs 18 residues. CDR3: CASSQELAGSSLQETQYF. The DNA for the CDR3 is TGTGCCAGCAGCCAGGAGCTAGCGGGAAGTAGCTTACAAGAGACCCAGTACTTC.

The chain employs TRBV5-5 and TRBJ1-1; TRBD1 aligns across 8 bases. CDR1 SGHKS and CDR2 YYEKEE come from the germline V gene (reference sequence). The CDR3 is 16 residues long. The junction had 5 bases not matched to a gene; V was cut back by 0 bases and J by 1 base. This chain's CDR3 is CASSLGPGTGNTEAFF. The CDR3 DNA reads TGTGCCAGCAGCTTGGGCCCCGGGACAGGGAACACTGAAGCTTTCTTT.

This clone was recorded a few times. The chain's CDR3 is CASSQARARGYTF. The CDR3 DNA reads as TGTGCCAGCAGCCAAGCCCGCGCCCGCGGCTACACCTTC. The chain recombines TRBV14 with TRBJ1-2; D is unclear. V was shortened by 1 base and J by 8 bases, with 11 bases between the two germline ends. The CDR3 length is 13 residues. Germline CDR1 is SGHDN and CDR2 is FVKESK.

This rearrangement joins TRBV19 to TRBJ2-1; 11 bases agree with TRBD2. Unmatched junction bases numbered 12, after V lost 7 bases and J lost 10 bases. Germline-derived CDR1 and CDR2 are LNHDA and SQIVND (reference sequence). CDR3 length equals 15 residues. The CDR3 DNA reads TGTGCCAGTAAGCTAGGACTAGCGGGTACAAAGGAGCAGTTCTTC. Translated, it gives CASKLGLAGTKEQFF.

V is TRBV18 and J is TRBJ2-7; 7 nucleotides line up with TRBD2. The J segment lost 3 bases and the V segment lost 6 bases, leaving 2 bases of the junction unmatched. Germline V gene lookup returns CDR1 KGHSH and CDR2 LQKENI. The CDR3 sequence is 12 residues long. CDR3 DNA sequence: TGTGCCAGCTCCCGGGGGGACTACGAGCAGTACGTC. Translated, it gives CASSRGDYEQYV.

The gene calls are TRBV12-5 and TRBJ1-2, with 7 bases matching TRBD1. V shed 2 bases and J 3 bases; nucleotides not matched to a gene: 3. There are 14 residues in the CDR3. CDR1 and CDR2 from the germline V gene are LGHNT and FRNRAP. CDR3 loop: CASGLSGTDYGYTF. The CDR3 region has the DNA TGTGCTAGTGGTTTGTCCGGGACAGACTATGGCTACACCTTC.

The V gene is TRBV5-6, the J gene TRBJ1-2; D unclear. Germline V gene lookup returns CDR1 SGHDT and CDR2 YYEEEE. V lost 0 bases and J 0 bases, leaving 6 bases between the germline ends. This CDR3 spans 14 amino acids. CDR3 region: CASSLASPNYGYTF. In DNA, the CDR3 is TGTGCCAGCAGCTTGGCCTCTCCTAACTATGGCTACACCTTC.

The CDR3 is CASSRGTSYGETQYF. Here the CDR3 DNA reads TGTGCCAGCAGCCGCGGAACTAGCTATGGGGAGACCCAGTACTTC. This sequence joins TRBV6-5 and TRBJ2-5; TRBD2 might be the D (6 bases). Trimming removed 6 bases from V and 5 bases from J, with 19 bases in between. Per germline, CDR1 MNHEY and CDR2 SVGAGI. CDR3 length: 15 residues.

This clone occurred a few times. The rearrangement uses TRBV10-3 and TRBJ1-2; D possibly corresponds to TRBD1 (5 bases). This CDR3 contains 13 residues. Germline V gene data show CDR1 as ENHRY and CDR2 as SYGVKD. With 9 bases removed from V and 4 bases from J, the gap between germline ends came to 15 bases. The CDR3 spells CAIGAGTIYGYTF. For the CDR3, the DNA is TGTGCCATTGGGGCAGGCACGATCTATGGCTACACCTTC.

This clone was seen more than once but under ten times. The V call is TRBV30, the J call TRBJ1-2; D not certain. CDR1 is GTSNPN, CDR2 SVGIG, per germline (reference sequence). This CDR3 spans 9 amino acids. V was cut by 2 bases and J by 13 bases, with 8 bases left in between. The DNA for the CDR3 is TGTGCCTGGAGTCCTGGAGGCACCTTC. The encoded protein is CAWSPGGTF.

The chain uses TRBV11-2 and TRBJ2-3, with D possibly matching TRBD1 (6 bases). This CDR3 spans 15 amino acids. Trimming removed 5 bases from V and 0 bases from J, with 12 bases in between. Germline V lookup: CDR1 SGHAT, CDR2 FQNNGV. CDR3 protein: CASSLTGSSTDTQYF. In nucleotides, the CDR3 is TGTGCCAGCAGCCTTACAGGGAGTAGCACAGATACGCAGTATTTT. Complete variable domain (other parts from reference TRBV11-2 and TRBJ2-3): EAGVAQSPRYKIIEKRQSVAFWCNPISGHATLYWYQQILGQGPKLLIQFQNNGVVDDSQLPKDRFSAERLKGVDSTLKIQPAKLEDSAVYLCASSLTGSSTDTQYFGPGTRLTVL.

This clone was seen only once. The chain employs TRBV3-1 (or the pseudogene TRBV3-2) and TRBJ1-2; no clear D. V was cut by 4 bases and J by 5 bases, with 17 bases left in between. The CDR3 runs to 15 residues. CDR1 and CDR2 from the germline V gene are LGHDT and YNNKEL (reference sequence). DNA of the CDR3: TGTGCCAGCAGCCCTATCCCTAGCGGCACGTATGGCTACACCTTC. Encoded protein: CASSPIPSGTYGYTF.

The chain uses TRBV27 and TRBJ1-2; tentative D call: TRBD1 (5 bases). Germline-derived CDR1 and CDR2 are MNHEY and SMNVEV (reference sequence). The CDR3 runs to 15 residues. V was clipped by 8 bases and J by 5 bases, with 21 bases between them. The CDR3 is CASRSHLDRGYGYTF. Here the CDR3 DNA reads TGTGCCAGCCGCTCCCATTTAGACAGAGGTTATGGCTACACCTTC.

The V call is TRBV10-2, the J call TRBJ2-2; D may be TRBD2 (6 bases). Trimming removed 0 bases at V and 5 bases at J, with 10 bases between. The CDR3 extends over 15 amino acids. Germline V gene sequence: CDR1 WSHSY, CDR2 SAAADI. The CDR3 sequence: CASSESRGWTGELFF. The CDR3 region has the DNA TGCGCCAGCAGTGAGTCGCGGGGATGGACCGGGGAGCTGTTTTTT.

The chain joins TRBV5-4 to TRBJ2-1, with D uncertain. Germline values: CDR1 SGHNT, CDR2 YYREEE (reference sequence). The CDR3 totals 13 residues. V gave up 0 bases and J gave up 13 bases, with 14 bases separating them. The DNA for the CDR3 is TGTGCCAGCAGCTTGGACTCGACCGGAGCCCAGTTCTTC. It specifies CASSLDSTGAQFF. The whole variable domain, filled in from reference TRBV5-4 and TRBJ2-1, reads ETGVTQSPTHLIKTRGQQVTLRCSSQSGHNTVSWYQQALGQGPQFIFQYYREEENGRGNFPPRFSGLQFPNYSSELNVNALELDDSALYLCASSLDSTGAQFFGPGTRLTVL.

This clone was counted a few times. The chain is built from TRBV7-6 and TRBJ1-6, with TRBD1 as a possible D gene (6 bases). Deletions cut 5 bases from V and 3 bases from J, with 11 bases between. From germline, CDR1 is SGHVS and CDR2 FNYEAQ. This CDR3 is built from 15 residues. The CDR3 reads CASSHRTVYNSPLHF. CDR3 in DNA: TGTGCCAGCAGCCACCGGACAGTCTATAATTCACCCCTCCACTTT.

This chain connects TRBV5-1 to TRBJ1-3; D is uncertain. Germline-derived CDR1 and CDR2 are SGHRS and YFSETQ. This CDR3 region has 19 residues. V gave up 2 bases and J gave up 7 bases, with 28 bases separating them. CDR3 sequence reads: CASSLGIGGVQAGWNTIYF. The CDR3 DNA reads as TGCGCCAGCAGCTTAGGGATAGGCGGGGTGCAAGCGGGATGGAACACCATATATTTT.

This clone was observed a single time. The chain is built from TRBV5-5 and TRBJ1-6, with D tentatively TRBD1 (5 bases). This CDR3 is built from 16 residues. Trimming pared 0 bases from V and 1 base from J, leaving 8 bases between. Germline-derived CDR1 and CDR2 are SGHKS and YYEKEE (reference sequence). The CDR3 protein is CASSLARASYNSPLHF. The DNA for the CDR3 is TGTGCCAGCAGCTTGGCCAGGGCGTCCTATAATTCACCCCTCCACTTT.

J is TRBJ1-1 and V is TRBV24-1; 8 bases map to TRBD1. J lost 1 base, V lost 7 bases, and 10 bases had no gene match. CDR3 size: 16 residues. Germline V gene data show CDR1 as KGHDR and CDR2 as SFDVKD. CDR3 sequence reads: CATRRTGGGSNTEAFF. The DNA of the CDR3 is TGTGCCACCAGGAGAACAGGGGGTGGATCGAACACTGAAGCTTTCTTT.

The J gene is TRBJ1-1, the V gene TRBV19; tentative D call: TRBD1 (6 bases). Trimming stripped 8 bases from V and 1 base from J, with 11 bases between. The germline CDR1 and CDR2 sequences are LNHDA and SQIVND (reference sequence). This CDR3 contains 13 residues. CDR3 loop: CASQGGRNTEAFF. CDR3 DNA: TGTGCCAGTCAAGGGGGTAGGAACACTGAAGCTTTCTTT.

The CDR3 protein is CASGRGGASNQPQHF. CDR3 in DNA: TGTGCCAGCGGGCGGGGAGGGGCGAGCAATCAGCCCCAGCATTTT. The rearrangement joins TRBV13 to TRBJ1-5; D is perhaps TRBD1 (5 bases). CDR1 is PRHDT, CDR2 FYEKMQ, per germline (reference sequence). The CDR3 is 15 residues long. Deletions cut 8 bases from V and 1 base from J, with 15 bases between.

The rearrangement uses TRBV6-6 and TRBJ2-3; D is perhaps TRBD2 (6 bases). Germline values: CDR1 MNHNY, CDR2 SVGAGI (reference sequence). The length of the CDR3 is 17 residues. Trimming shortened V by 5 bases and J by 1 base, and 19 bases separated the two germline ends. The CDR3 region is CASSRESPVVGTDTQYF. The CDR3, as DNA: TGTGCCAGCAGTCGGGAGAGCCCTGTAGTCGGCACAGATACGCAGTATTTT.

The rearrangement joins TRBV6-5 to TRBJ2-4; TRBD1 aligns across 10 bases. Germline V lookup: CDR1 MNHEY, CDR2 SVGAGI. The CDR3 is 16 residues long. V lost 4 bases, J lost 0 bases, and 3 bases stayed unmatched. The CDR3 is CASSFGQGVAKNIQYF. Written as DNA, the CDR3 is TGTGCCAGCAGTTTCGGACAGGGGGTAGCCAAAAACATTCAGTACTTC.